The source of this T cell receptor (beta chain) is a study of T cell responses to AZD1222 COVID-19 vaccine. This clone was counted a few times. Sequenced by immunoSEQ multiplex PCR; TCRdb stores in-frame clones only, minus some. The sample holds around 100,000 clones; 80% to 85% are singletons and the top ten take roughly 9%. This CDR3 comprises 15 residues. CDR1 and CDR2 from the germline V gene are SGHVS and FQNEAQ. V dropped 3 bases and J dropped 2 bases, with 12 bases sitting between them. The chain joins TRBV7-8 to TRBJ2-3; D is unresolved. This clonotype originated in an adult in good health. Sequencing was performed on peripheral blood, taken on day 0 of AZD1222 vaccination. The CDR3 loop reads CASSFKARFTDTQYF. DNA of the CDR3: TGTGCCAGCAGCTTTAAGGCCCGTTTCACAGATACGCAGTATTTT.